These 28 T cell receptor beta chains originate from one sample sequenced in a study of T-cell memory formation after mild COVID-19. TCRdb called the 5' RACE reads again in MiXCR, with one record for every CDR3 protein. The table lists about 210,000 distinct CDR3 sequences, about 10% of them singletons, with roughly 3.2% in the top ten. Sequenced: PBMCs or a T cell subset sorted from them (not recorded which). Receptors originate from a man aged 18 to 30 who had mild COVID-19 (a few samples of this study predate the infection). Cell type and time point are not known.

In this sample, this clonotype turned up many times. The rearrangement joins TRBV5-4 to TRBJ2-5; D gene uncertain. V lost 0 bases to trimming and J lost 1 base, with 7 bases between them. The CDR3 contains 14 residues. The germline gives CDR1 SGHNT, CDR2 YYREEE (reference sequence). The CDR3 DNA is TGTGCCAGCAGCTTGGCCGGGTCCCAAGAGACCCAGTACTTC. Translating it yields CASSLAGSQETQYF.

The chain links TRBV6-5 to TRBJ1-4; D possibly corresponds to TRBD1 (6 bases). Trimming cost V 4 bases and J 8 bases, with 20 bases left between them. Germline CDR1 is MNHEY and CDR2 is SVGAGI. The CDR3 has 16 residues. CDR3 residues: CASSWVFTDSLEKLFF. CDR3 nucleotides: TGTGCCAGCAGTTGGGTTTTCACGGACAGTTTAGAAAAACTGTTTTTT.

This clonotype was seen many times. The chain carries TRBV29-1 and TRBJ2-7; 9 bases agree with TRBD1. The V and J ends lost 6 bases and 2 bases, in that order; junction bases with no gene match: 2. Germline lookup yields CDR1 SQVTM and CDR2 ANQGSEA. This CDR3 spans 12 amino acids. Written as DNA, the CDR3 is TGCAGCGTAGGGACAGGGACCTACGAGCAGTACGTC. This encodes CSVGTGTYEQYV.

The table lists this clonotype with a few counts. The chain employs TRBV3-1 and TRBJ2-7, with D perhaps matching TRBD2 (6 bases). The CDR3 runs 15 residues. Germline assignment: CDR1 LGHDT and CDR2 YNNKEL (reference sequence). The V end was cut by 4 bases, the J end by 0 bases, with 13 bases between. The CDR3 DNA reads as TGTGCCAGCAGCCTTGGGCCGCGGGGCTCCTACGAGCAGTACTTC. Translation gives CASSLGPRGSYEQYF.

This clonotype showed up just a few times. This chain connects TRBV7-3 to TRBJ2-2, with a tentative D call TRBD2 (5 bases). CDR1 is SGHTA and CDR2 is FQGTGA in the germline V gene. Trimming removed 3 bases from V and 8 bases from J, with 10 bases in between. This CDR3 region has 13 residues. The chain's CDR3 is CASSFSRGGELFF. Written as DNA, the CDR3 is TGTGCCAGCAGCTTTTCTAGAGGGGGGGAGCTGTTTTTT. The full variable domain, in which reference TRBV7-3 and TRBJ2-2 provide the parts outside the CDR3, is GAGVSQTPSNKVTEKGKYVELRCDPISGHTALYWYRQSLGQGPEFLIYFQGTGAADDSGLPNDRFFAVRPEGSVSTLKIQRTERGDSAVYLCASSFSRGGELFFGEGSRLTVL.

The chain carries TRBV5-1 and TRBJ2-7; D is ambiguous. Trimming stripped 2 bases from V and 7 bases from J, with 13 bases between. This CDR3 contains 13 residues. Germline CDR1 and CDR2: SGHRS and YFSETQ. The chain's CDR3 is CASSLRPDGEQYF. DNA for the CDR3: TGCGCCAGCAGCTTAAGGCCCGACGGAGAGCAGTACTTC. Variable domain in full (rest from reference TRBV5-1 and TRBJ2-7): KAGVTQTPRYLIKTRGQQVTLSCSPISGHRSVSWYQQTPGQGLQFLFEYFSETQRNKGNFPGRFSGRQFSNSRSEMNVSTLELGDSALYLCASSLRPDGEQYFGPGTRLTVT.

The sample holds a few counts of this clonotype. The chain combines TRBV6-5 with TRBJ2-1, with TRBD2 identical over 9 bases. The junction had 3 bases not matched to a gene; V was cut back by 5 bases and J by 1 base. CDR1 and CDR2 (germline): MNHEY, SVGAGI. CDR3 length: 15 amino acids. The CDR3 here is CASSESGGSYNEQFF. In DNA, the CDR3 is TGTGCCAGCAGTGAGAGCGGGGGGTCCTACAATGAGCAGTTCTTC.

This clonotype was observed a handful of times. The J gene is TRBJ1-2, the V gene TRBV4-3; TRBD1 matches at 7 bases. There are 17 residues in the CDR3. Germline V gene data show CDR1 as LGHNA and CDR2 as YSLEER. V shed 0 bases, J shed 0 bases, and the junction held 7 bases outside the gene matches. CDR3 in DNA: TGCGCCAGCAGCCAAGAGATAAGGACAGGTACTAACTATGGCTACACCTTC. It yields the protein CASSQEIRTGTNYGYTF.

This clonotype was recorded at least ten times. The rearrangement joins TRBV4-1 to TRBJ1-4, with TRBD1 matching over 7 bases. This CDR3 is built from 15 residues. With V trimmed by 0 bases and J by 7 bases, 5 bases remained unmatched. Germline lookup yields CDR1 MGHRA and CDR2 YSYEKL. The DNA of the CDR3 is TGCGCCAGCAGCCAAGAAAACAGGGGTTTTGAAAAACTGTTTTTT. It yields the protein CASSQENRGFEKLFF.

A few counts support this clonotype. The chain joins TRBV11-2 to TRBJ2-7; TRBD1 matches at 8 bases. V dropped 9 bases and J dropped 9; count of bases not matched to a gene: 16. The CDR3 runs to 14 residues. The germline gives CDR1 SGHAT, CDR2 FQNNGV. This chain's CDR3 is CASQPIRDRPGQYF. DNA of the CDR3: TGTGCCAGTCAGCCCATTCGGGACAGGCCTGGGCAGTACTTC.

This clonotype was picked up a small number of times. The rearrangement links TRBV12-3 or TRBV12-4 to TRBJ2-7, with D possibly matching TRBD1 (5 bases). The V and J ends lost 6 bases and 1 base respectively, with 16 bases between them. This CDR3 has 15 residues. CDR3 loop: CASSVDRFPSYEQYF. CDR3 nucleotides: TGTGCCAGCAGCGTTGACAGATTTCCATCCTACGAGCAGTACTTC.

The chain combines TRBV9 with TRBJ2-7; no reliable D call. This CDR3 spans 14 amino acids. V dropped 4 bases and J dropped 7 bases, with 18 bases sitting between them. Germline V lookup: CDR1 SGDLS, CDR2 YYNGEE. CDR3 sequence reads: CASSLVGRMREQYV. The CDR3 region has the DNA TGTGCCAGCAGCCTAGTTGGCAGGATGAGGGAGCAGTACGTC.

For this clonotype: A read error may produce the germline difference seen at one junction end. The chain joins TRBV12-3 or TRBV12-4 to TRBJ2-3; the match to TRBD2 covers 9 bases. The CDR3 has 15 residues. The chain's CDR3 is CASSLAGSSTDTQYF. In DNA form, the CDR3 reads TGTGCCAGCAGTCTAGCGGGGTCCTCCACAGATACGCAGTATTTT.

CDR3 in DNA: TGTGCCAGCAGCTTAGAATTTCGCGTGCTTGAGCAGTTCTTC. The encoded protein is CASSLEFRVLEQFF. The V call is TRBV7-2, the J call TRBJ2-1; no definite D call. The germline gives CDR1 SGHTA, CDR2 FQGNSA. Between the trimmed V and J ends, which lost 1 base and 9 bases, there was a span of 13 bases. The length of the CDR3 is 14 residues. Full variable domain (remainder filled in from reference TRBV7-2 and TRBJ2-1): GAGVSQSPSNKVTEKGKDVELRCDPISGHTALYWYRQSLGQGLEFLIYFQGNSAPDKSGLPSDRFSAERTGGSVSTLTIQRTQQEDSAVYLCASSLEFRVLEQFFGPGTRLTVL.

This clonotype turned up a few times. The chain carries TRBV7-9 and TRBJ2-3, with D possibly TRBD1 on 6 matching bases. Trimming took off 6 bases at V and 7 bases at J, with 14 bases between the two ends. CDR1 is SEHNR, CDR2 FQNEAQ, per germline (reference sequence). This CDR3 spans 13 amino acids. The CDR3 is CASRTTGAYTQYF. The DNA of the CDR3 is TGTGCCAGCAGGACGACAGGAGCTTATACGCAGTATTTT. Filled out from reference TRBV7-9 and TRBJ2-3, the complete variable domain reads DTGVSQNPRHKITKRGQNVTFRCDPISEHNRLYWYRQTLGQGPEFLTYFQNEAQLEKSRLLSDRFSAERPKGSFSTLEIQRTEQGDSAMYLCASRTTGAYTQYFGPGTRLTVL.

The chain uses TRBV6-5 and TRBJ2-5, with 7 bases aligning to TRBD2. This CDR3 is 14 amino acids long. After removal of 5 bases from V and 5 bases from J, the junction contained 8 bases not matched to a gene. Germline CDR1 is MNHEY and CDR2 is SVGAGI. DNA of the CDR3: TGTGCCAGCAGTAACCCCGGGGGAGGGGAGACCCAGTACTTC. This translates into CASSNPGGGETQYF.

This clonotype was observed a few times. The chain is built from TRBV11-2 and TRBJ1-2; 8 bases line up with TRBD1. The CDR3 is made up of 15 amino acids. Trimming removed 6 bases from V and 0 bases from J; junction bases left unmatched: 6. CDR1 and CDR2 from the germline V gene are SGHAT and FQNNGV. Here the CDR3 reads CASRLPGQANYGYTF. The CDR3 DNA reads TGTGCCAGCAGACTACCGGGACAGGCTAACTATGGCTACACCTTC.

V gene TRBV5-5 combines with J gene TRBJ2-4, with D perhaps TRBD1 (6 bases). CDR1 is SGHKS, CDR2 YYEKEE, per germline (reference sequence). The V end was cut by 1 base, the J end by 8 bases, with 22 bases between. The CDR3 consists of 17 residues. CDR3 sequence reads: CASSLRLWGTIEDIQYF. The CDR3 DNA reads TGTGCCAGCAGCTTGCGTCTTTGGGGGACAATAGAAGACATTCAGTACTTC.

This clonotype came up many times. The chain has TRBV7-9 and TRBJ2-5, with D possibly being TRBD1 (6 bases). The CDR3 loop spans 12 amino acids. V was pared by 6 bases and J by 5 bases, with 10 bases between. In germline, CDR1 is SEHNR, CDR2 FQNEAQ (reference sequence). The CDR3 reads CASSLRGETQYF. The CDR3 nucleotides read TGTGCCAGCAGTTTAAGGGGGGAGACCCAGTACTTC.

The CDR3 region is CASSGQGGGTQYF. The CDR3 bases are TGTGCCAGCAGTGGCCAAGGAGGGGGTACGCAGTATTTT. The chain couples TRBV6-4 to TRBJ2-3; D might be TRBD1 or TRBD2, each matching 6 bases. The CDR3 contains 13 residues. Germline lookup yields CDR1 MRHNA and CDR2 SNTAGT. Trimming cost V 4 bases and J 8 bases, with 13 bases left between them.

The chain has TRBV7-2 and TRBJ2-2; 10 bases agree with TRBD2. Trimming cost V 5 bases and J 6 bases; bases outside gene matches: 6. This CDR3 has 15 residues. The germline V gene has CDR1 SGHTA and CDR2 FQGNSA. The CDR3 sequence: CASSISGGLPGELFF. The CDR3 nucleotides are TGTGCCAGCAGCATTAGCGGGGGGCTTCCCGGGGAGCTGTTTTTT.

This clonotype was found once. The V call is TRBV20-1, the J call TRBJ1-1, with 7 bases matching TRBD1. Losses at the gene ends were 3 bases for V and 1 base for J; bases not matched to a gene: 8. The germline V gene encodes CDR1 DFQATT and CDR2 SNEGSKA (reference sequence). This CDR3 comprises 15 residues. The CDR3 region is CSASLKGQPNTEAFF. In DNA, the CDR3 is TGCAGTGCTAGCTTAAAGGGACAGCCGAACACTGAAGCTTTCTTT.

This clonotype was observed a few times. J is TRBJ1-3 and V is TRBV18, with a possible D match to TRBD1 (5 bases). Trimming shortened V by 3 bases and J by 0 bases, and 12 bases separated the two germline ends. The length of the CDR3 is 16 residues. Germline lookup yields CDR1 KGHSH and CDR2 LQKENI. This CDR3 is CASSPSGASSGNTIYF. Written as DNA, the CDR3 is TGTGCCAGCTCACCCTCCGGGGCGAGCTCTGGAAACACCATATATTTT.

This clonotype was seen ten or more times. The V and J genes are TRBV24-1 and TRBJ2-7; D is unclear. The CDR3 length is 11 residues. CDR1 is KGHDR, CDR2 SFDVKD, per germline. Deletions cut 11 bases from V and 2 bases from J, with 9 bases between. CDR3 DNA: TGTGCCATAGGGATCCCCTACGAGCAGTACGTC. Its translation is CAIGIPYEQYV.

This clonotype was seen only a few times. The chain couples TRBV25-1 to TRBJ1-6, with no clear D. The V and J ends lost 5 bases and 0 bases respectively, with 5 bases between them. The CDR3 is 14 amino acids. From germline, CDR1 is MGHDK and CDR2 SYGVNS. The DNA of the CDR3 is TGTGCCAGCAGTATACGCTCCTATAATTCACCCCTCCACTTT. Protein sequence: CASSIRSYNSPLHF.

This clonotype was observed a few times. The J gene is TRBJ2-5, the V gene TRBV9; 14 bases line up with TRBD2. This CDR3 comprises 16 residues. Trimming cost V 3 bases and J 4 bases; bases outside gene matches: 5. Germline CDR1 and CDR2: SGDLS and YYNGEE. The CDR3: CASSATSGGAGETQYF. The CDR3 coding sequence is TGTGCCAGCAGCGCGACTAGCGGGGGGGCCGGAGAGACCCAGTACTTC.

This clonotype was seen a handful of times. This sequence joins TRBV5-1 and TRBJ2-3, with D unresolved. V lost 2 bases, J lost 3 bases, and 7 bases lay in between. This CDR3 comprises 13 residues. Germline V gives CDR1 SGHRS, CDR2 YFSETQ. CDR3 DNA: TGCGCCAGCAGCTTTCTAGAGACAGATACGCAGTATTTT. Translated, it gives CASSFLETDTQYF.

This clonotype was seen a few times. The rearrangement uses TRBV6-6 and TRBJ2-3; D unresolved. The CDR3 runs to 14 residues. Germline lookup yields CDR1 MNHNY and CDR2 SVGAGI (reference sequence). V shed 3 bases and J shed 0 bases, with 7 bases lying between them. DNA of the CDR3: TGTGCCAGCAGTTATTTGGACAGCACAGATACGCAGTATTTT. Protein sequence: CASSYLDSTDTQYF.